This T cell receptor (beta chain) emerged from a study of regulatory T cells in long-lasting Graves disease. Overall study context: Antithyroid drug use was under 3 months in newly diagnosed Graves' patients.

The germline V gene encodes CDR1 SGHDT and CDR2 YYEEEE. The V gene lost 2 bases and the J gene lost 5 bases, with 17 bases spanning the gap. This CDR3 spans 16 amino acids. The study, taken as a whole, reports: The study found TRBV28, TRBJ1-2 and TRBJ2-5 favored in persistent disease.

TCR beta libraries were built with iRepertoire HTBI primers and Arm-PCR of CDR3 regions. MiXCR, applied by TCRdb to the multiplex PCR reads, yields one record per CDR3 protein. This table holds under 250,000 distinct CDR3 sequences, roughly 18% found once. On this clonotype itself: Its target is unknown.

The time point was: newly diagnosed GD, antithyroid drugs for less than 3 months. The TCR library was made from RNA extracted from PBMCs. Staff took 7.5 to 9.5 milliliters of peripheral blood and put it into EDTA tubes. These sequences were also reported in another study, on T cells in Graves' hyperthyroidism and ophthalmopathy. As that report states: First-round RT-PCR with HTBI primers amplified the TCR CDR3 region.

The source of this sequence is a woman aged 25 to 39 with Graves disease. Sequenced here: peripheral blood mononuclear cells (PBMCs), sampled at new diagnosis, from a patient treated with antithyroid drugs. The gene calls are TRBV5-6 and TRBJ1-5; D possibly corresponds to TRBD1 (6 bases). The CDR3 DNA reads as TGTGCCAGCAGCTTCGGGCCTGGGGGCGCGTATCAGCCCCAGCATTTT. Amino acids: CASSFGPGGAYQPQHF.